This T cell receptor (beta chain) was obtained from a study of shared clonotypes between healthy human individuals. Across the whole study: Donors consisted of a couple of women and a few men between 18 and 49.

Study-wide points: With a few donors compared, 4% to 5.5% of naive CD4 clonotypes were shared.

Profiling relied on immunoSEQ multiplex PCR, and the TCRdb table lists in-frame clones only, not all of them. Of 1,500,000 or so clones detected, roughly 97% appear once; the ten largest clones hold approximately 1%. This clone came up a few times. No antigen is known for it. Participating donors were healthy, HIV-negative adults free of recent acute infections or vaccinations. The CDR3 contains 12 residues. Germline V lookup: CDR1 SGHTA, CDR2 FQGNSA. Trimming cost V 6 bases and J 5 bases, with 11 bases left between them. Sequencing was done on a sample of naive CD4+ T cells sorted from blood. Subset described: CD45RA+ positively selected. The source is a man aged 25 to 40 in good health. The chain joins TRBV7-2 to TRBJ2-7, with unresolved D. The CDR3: CASSLDKNEQYF. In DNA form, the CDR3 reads TGTGCCAGCAGTCTCGACAAGAACGAGCAGTACTTC.